This T cell receptor (beta chain) was identified during a study of blood T cell repertoires in COVID-19. At the level of the study: Acute-phase and convalescent COVID-19 samples originated in the United States, Italy and Spain. T cells, B-cell-depleted T cells, or PBMCs supplied cDNA or gDNA.

Source study methods: Counts of nucleated cells, estimated from reference gene primer amplification, were obtained. TCRdb's copy holds only in-frame clones and misses some; the assay was immunoSEQ multiplex PCR. D and trimming were read from the DNA, whereas the V and J calls and clone size are those reported in that table. The table has 200,000 or so clones, 70% to 85% seen once. Germline values: CDR1 MGHDK, CDR2 SYGVNS. The length of the CDR3 is 14 residues. Trimming took off 3 bases at V and 4 bases at J, with 12 bases between the two ends. The receptor comes from a man between 40 and 49 years old who had recovered from COVID-19. Sequenced sample: peripheral blood. The V call is TRBV25-1, the J call TRBJ1-2, with D tentatively TRBD1 (5 bases). The CDR3 nucleotides are TGTGCCAGCAGTGAGTTCGGGGGGACCTATGGCTACACCTTC. This translates into CASSEFGGTYGYTF.